One sample yielded the 26 T cell receptor beta chains listed below, sequenced in a study of T cell changes during pregnancy in multiple sclerosis. Profiled with immunoSEQ multiplex PCR; TCRdb holds only in-frame clones, not every one. The sample lists around 92,000 clones, approximately 92% occurring once. The sample here was peripheral blood, taken in the first trimester of pregnancy. The receptors derive from a female donor with multiple sclerosis, enrolled in a pregnancy study.

V gene TRBV18 combines with J gene TRBJ1-1; D ambiguous. CDR1 and CDR2 from the germline V gene are KGHSH and LQKENI. V was shortened by 2 bases and J by 4 bases, with 11 bases between the two germline ends. The CDR3 has 14 amino acids. The CDR3 protein is CASSPLGGSTEAFF. CDR3 nucleotides: TGTGCCAGCTCACCATTGGGAGGAAGCACTGAAGCTTTCTTT.

This rearrangement joins TRBV11-2 to TRBJ2-5; D might be TRBD1 (5 bases). The CDR3 has 16 residues. CDR1 is SGHAT, CDR2 FQNNGV, per germline. The ends were cut back, 7 bases at V and 2 bases at J, with 20 bases in the middle. This CDR3 reads CASTSLGDSPQETQYF. For the CDR3, the DNA is TGTGCCAGCACCTCGTTAGGAGACAGTCCACAAGAGACCCAGTACTTC.

V usage is TRBV19 and J usage is TRBJ2-7; TRBD1 aligns across 7 bases. V lost 7 bases, J lost 2 bases, and 5 bases stayed unmatched. This CDR3 has 13 residues. From germline, CDR1 is LNHDA and CDR2 SQIVND (reference sequence). The CDR3 coding sequence is TGTGCCAGTAAGGGTGGACAGGCCTACGAGCAGTACTTC. It encodes CASKGGQAYEQYF.

This chain connects TRBV29-1 to TRBJ2-3; 9 bases are a match to TRBD2. The CDR3 consists of 16 residues. V lost 3 bases, J lost 5 bases, and 12 bases stayed unmatched. In germline, CDR1 is SQVTM, CDR2 ANQGSEA. The CDR3 sequence is CSVERTAGGPGDTQYF. DNA of the CDR3: TGCAGCGTTGAGCGGACGGCGGGGGGGCCGGGAGATACGCAGTATTTT.

This sequence joins TRBV29-1 and TRBJ2-7; tentatively, D is TRBD1 (6 bases). The CDR3 is made up of 12 amino acids. CDR1 is SQVTM and CDR2 is ANQGSEA in the germline V gene. Deletions cut 7 bases from V and 7 bases from J, with 17 bases between. The CDR3 DNA is TGCAGCGCCCGGGTGGGGGCAGGTGAGCAGTACTTC. This gives the protein CSARVGAGEQYF.

V and J are TRBV5-1 and TRBJ2-6; 9 positions agree with TRBD1. Germline CDR1 reads SGHRS; CDR2 reads YFSETQ. V lost 7 bases, J lost 13 bases, and 12 bases stayed unmatched. The CDR3 totals 14 residues. In nucleotides, the CDR3 is TGCGCCAGCGGACCCTCGGGACAGGGTCAAGTCCTGACTTTC. Translation: CASGPSGQGQVLTF.

The chain links TRBV14 to TRBJ2-2, with TRBD2 matching over 9 bases. J was trimmed by 5 bases and V by 0 bases; bases with no gene match: 13. CDR1 SGHDN and CDR2 FVKESK come from the germline V gene. This CDR3 is built from 19 residues. The CDR3: CASSQDRRAGGPRTGELFF. CDR3 nucleotide sequence: TGTGCCAGCAGCCAAGACCGCCGGGCGGGGGGGCCTCGGACCGGGGAGCTGTTTTTT.

Only a few counts were recorded for this clone. The chain recombines TRBV6-1 with TRBJ2-7, with a possible D match to TRBD2 (5 bases). This CDR3 is 13 amino acids long. Per germline, CDR1 MNHNS and CDR2 SASEGT. Trimming removed 8 bases from V and 2 bases from J, with 13 bases in between. The CDR3 nucleotides read TGTGCCAGCCGCGAGGGCTCGACCTACGAGCAGTACTTC. Translated, it gives CASREGSTYEQYF.

The rearrangement joins TRBV4-2 to TRBJ2-1; the D is unclear. Germline V gene lookup returns CDR1 LGHNA and CDR2 YNFKEQ. The germline V and J ends were trimmed by 3 bases and 6 bases, with 6 bases remaining between them. The CDR3 runs 12 residues. For the CDR3, the DNA is TGTGCCAGCAGCCACCCCCTCAATGAGCAGTTCTTC. This codes for CASSHPLNEQFF.

The genes are TRBV2 and TRBJ1-5; D possibly corresponds to TRBD1 (6 bases). V was clipped by 6 bases and J by 3 bases, with 12 bases between them. This CDR3 has 14 amino acids. Germline lookup yields CDR1 SNHLY and CDR2 FYNNEI. As DNA, the CDR3 is TGTGCCAGCAGGCCGGGACACCTCAATCAGCCCCAGCATTTT. Protein: CASRPGHLNQPQHF. The variable domain in full, with the rest retrieved from reference TRBV2 and TRBJ1-5, is EPEVTQTPSHQVTQMGQEVILRCVPISNHLYFYWYRQILGQKVEFLVSFYNNEISEKSEIFDDQFSVERPDGSNFTLKIRSTKLEDSAMYFCASRPGHLNQPQHFGDGTRLSIL.

The rearrangement joins TRBV7-9 to TRBJ1-5; TRBD1 is a possible D gene (6 bases). V was cut by 5 bases and J by 0 bases, with 11 bases left in between. Germline-derived CDR1 and CDR2 are SEHNR and FQNEAQ (reference sequence). The CDR3 length is 15 residues. The CDR3 DNA reads as TGTGCCAGCAGCACGGACAGAGATAGCAATCAGCCCCAGCATTTT. This codes for CASSTDRDSNQPQHF.

The chain carries TRBV19 and TRBJ1-4; perhaps TRBD1 as D (5 bases). V was cut by 6 bases and J by 6 bases, with 17 bases left in between. Germline CDR1 LNHDA, CDR2 SQIVND (reference sequence). This CDR3 is 15 amino acids long. CDR3 amino acids: CASRHQGKGDEKLFF. The CDR3 DNA follows: TGTGCCAGTAGGCATCAGGGAAAAGGGGATGAAAAACTGTTTTTT.

This clone was seen a single time. J is TRBJ1-1 and V is TRBV2, with 7 bases matching TRBD1. The CDR3 is 13 amino acids. Germline V gene lookup returns CDR1 SNHLY and CDR2 FYNNEI. J was trimmed by 5 bases and V by 4 bases; bases with no gene match: 4. CDR3 DNA: TGTGCCAGCAGTGGTGGCAGGGGGACTGAAGCTTTCTTT. This sequence encodes CASSGGRGTEAFF.

The chain links TRBV10-3 to TRBJ2-5; D is uncertain. The CDR3 covers 15 residues. From germline, CDR1 is ENHRY and CDR2 SYGVKD. V was clipped by 3 bases and J by 3 bases, with 14 bases between them. As DNA, the CDR3 is TGTGCCATCAGTGATGCAATGAGGTCGGAAGAGACCCAGTACTTC. Its protein is CAISDAMRSEETQYF.

The chain recombines TRBV27 with TRBJ2-4; 7 bases agree with TRBD1. Germline CDR1 and CDR2: MNHEY and SMNVEV (reference sequence). This CDR3 region has 18 residues. Germline trimming cut 5 bases from V and 2 bases from J; bases unmatched to any gene: 15. In DNA form, the CDR3 reads TGTGCCAGCAGTGTGACAGGGAGCGCCCTCATGACCAAAAACATTCAGTACTTC. Translating gives CASSVTGSALMTKNIQYF.

This chain connects TRBV2 to TRBJ2-7; 11 bases agree with TRBD2. Germline CDR1 SNHLY, CDR2 FYNNEI. With 6 bases clipped from V and 6 bases from J, the junction kept 4 bases outside the gene matches. CDR3 length: 13 amino acids. The CDR3 sequence is CASRETSGAEQYF. The CDR3 DNA reads TGTGCCAGCAGGGAGACTAGCGGGGCCGAGCAGTACTTC.

This chain joins TRBV19 and TRBJ2-7; 11 bases align to TRBD2. Germline lookup yields CDR1 LNHDA and CDR2 SQIVND (reference sequence). The CDR3 contains 16 residues. Trimming took 3 bases from V and 0 from J; bases not matched to a gene: 4. The CDR3 spells CASSIISGGDSYEQYF. The CDR3 DNA is TGTGCCAGTAGTATCATTAGCGGGGGGGACTCCTACGAGCAGTACTTC.

The chain has TRBV27 and TRBJ1-1, with TRBD1 matching over 8 bases. The CDR3 extends over 14 amino acids. V trimming: 2 bases; J trimming: 1 base; junction bases outside the gene matches: 0. In germline, CDR1 is MNHEY, CDR2 SMNVEV (reference sequence). Here the CDR3 reads CASSLQGANTEAFF. CDR3 sequence (DNA): TGTGCCAGCAGTTTACAGGGGGCGAACACTGAAGCTTTCTTT.

V and J are TRBV5-6 and TRBJ2-1; 13 bases are shared with TRBD2. From germline, CDR1 is SGHDT and CDR2 YYEEEE. CDR3 length: 15 amino acids. With 6 bases clipped from V and 7 bases from J, the junction kept 7 bases outside the gene matches. Here the CDR3 reads CASILLAGGLNEQFF. In DNA form, the CDR3 reads TGTGCCAGCATCCTACTAGCGGGGGGGTTAAATGAGCAGTTCTTC.

The chain employs TRBV25-1 and TRBJ2-7; TRBD1 is a possible D gene (6 bases). The V end was cut by 0 bases, the J end by 4 bases, with 16 bases between. Germline V lookup: CDR1 MGHDK, CDR2 SYGVNS. The CDR3 has 16 amino acids. CDR3 in DNA: TGTGCCAGCAGTGAATATTTCACGACAGGACCTTACGAGCAGTACTTC. Translated: CASSEYFTTGPYEQYF.

This rearrangement joins TRBV6-5 to TRBJ2-7; possible D gene TRBD2, 6 bases. V lost 6 bases and J 4 bases, leaving 19 bases between the germline ends. The CDR3 has 15 amino acids. Germline CDR1 reads MNHEY; CDR2 reads SVGAGI. CDR3 in amino acids: CASRSWGDPSYEQYF. CDR3 sequence (DNA): TGTGCCAGCAGGTCTTGGGGGGACCCCTCTTACGAGCAGTACTTC.

The chain uses TRBV6-1 and TRBJ1-6; D might be TRBD1 (5 bases). This CDR3 is 20 amino acids long. Trimming took 2 bases from V and 5 from J, leaving 25 bases between them. CDR1 is MNHNS, CDR2 SASEGT, per germline. This chain's CDR3 is CASSEREFGTFESDNSPLHF. DNA for the CDR3: TGTGCCAGCAGTGAACGGGAGTTCGGGACTTTCGAATCAGATAATTCACCCCTCCACTTT.

The chain couples TRBV5-8 to TRBJ1-5; maybe TRBD1 (5 bases). The CDR3 is made up of 14 amino acids. V was cut by 2 bases and J by 3 bases, with 9 bases left in between. The germline V gene encodes CDR1 SGHTS and CDR2 YDEGEE. The CDR3 sequence is CASSFQGYNQPQHF. CDR3 sequence (DNA): TGTGCCAGCAGCTTTCAGGGTTACAATCAGCCCCAGCATTTT.

This clone has only one observation. The rearrangement uses TRBV5-1 and TRBJ1-1, with a possible D match to TRBD1 (6 bases). CDR3 length: 15 residues. CDR1 and CDR2 from the germline V gene are SGHRS and YFSETQ. The V end lost 0 bases, the J end lost 4 bases, and 13 bases lay between the germline ends. The CDR3 nucleotides read TGCGCCAGCAGCTTGGAGGGCAGGGGAGCCACTGAAGCTTTCTTT. Its protein product is CASSLEGRGATEAFF.

The V call is TRBV7-3, the J call TRBJ2-1; D unresolved. The V and J ends lost 0 bases and 8 bases respectively, with 11 bases between them. Germline assignment: CDR1 SGHTA and CDR2 FQGTGA. CDR3 size: 14 residues. The CDR3 region has the DNA TGTGCCAGCAGCTTAACGTCCCCCGGTTATGAGCAGTTCTTC. The encoded protein is CASSLTSPGYEQFF.

The CDR3 DNA is TGTGCCAGCAGCTATAGGGGGGGATCCTACGAGCAGTACTTC. Translated, it gives CASSYRGGSYEQYF. The chain uses TRBV7-9 and TRBJ2-7; maybe TRBD2 (7 bases). The CDR3 runs 14 residues. V lost 4 bases, J lost 1 base, and 11 bases lay in between. Germline-derived CDR1 and CDR2 are SEHNR and FQNEAQ (reference sequence).